Reported below is one TCR beta chain. Its cognate antigen has yet to be identified. Per-base quality was not reported, and no clone a single base away is much larger than it. Library preparation was by the immunoSEQ multiplex PCR assay. Not all clones reach the TCRdb copy of this immuneACCESS table, which keeps in-frame sequences only. Checked studies attribute under half of the gap to unresolved V genes and leave the rest unexplained. This sample comprises thousands of clones, around 74% of them detected only once. The ten largest clones capture roughly 9.8% of the sample. These data originate in a study of chemoradiotherapy in HPV16-positive cancers (dated by TCRdb to 2021 to 2024). Notes on the research overall: Candidate HPV-specific T-cell clones and common TCR motifs were defined through functional T-cell assays on cells from a couple of HPV16-positive patients. The study asked whether T-cell immunity against the HPV oncoproteins E6 and E7 changes during chemoradiotherapy and whether it affects survival. The candidate HPV-specific TCRs and motifs were subsequently tracked in TCR repertoires obtained from fewer than 95 patients with HPV-related cancers.

Overall results and qualifications from the work: In HPV16-positive patients, expansion of HPV-responsive T cells during chemoradiotherapy was found to be associated with improved recurrence-free survival. Expansion of candidate HPV-specific clones and E7-related TCR motifs was observed in the tumor microenvironment during treatment, whereas no such expansion was observed for non-HPV-specific T cells. The functional definition of HPV-specific T cells came from only a couple of HPV16-positive patients, and the survival association was reported for HPV16-positive patients.

The CDR1 and CDR2 encoded by the germline V gene are MNHEY and SVGAGI. CDR3 length: 16 amino acids, cysteine to phenylalanine. The retained sequence is limited to the CDR3, 48 bases, with the frame set at the first base. Trimmed from V: 4 bases; trimmed from J: 1 base; junction bases lacking a gene match: 5. Repertoires were sampled multiple times during chemoradiotherapy, which allowed clonal expansion in the tumor microenvironment to be followed. The chain joins TRBV6-5 to TRBJ2-3, and 10 bases in between align with TRBD2. This clonotype was obtained from a human donor with HPV-associated anogenital cancer. The material was tumor tissue, obtained from a patient who underwent chemoradiotherapy. This receptor carries the CDR3 CASSLTGTSGTDTQYF. At the DNA level, the sequence is TGTGCCAGCAGTTTAACGGGGACTAGCGGCACAGATACGCAGTATTTT.